The rows below give T cell receptor beta chains drawn from one sample of a study of T cell responses to AZD1222 COVID-19 vaccine. The protocol was immunoSEQ multiplex PCR, while the TCRdb copy is restricted to in-frame clones and leaves out a portion. The repertoire holds roughly 120,000 clones, with 92% as singletons. Sequences were derived from peripheral blood, sampled 28 days after the second AZD1222 dose. The origin of the receptors is an adult who received the AZD1222 COVID-19 vaccine. Both conserved end residues are part of each CDR3. D genes are given only for firm matches. Not all rows give a size; the values are once, few, many and, for expanded clones, a class.

CDR3nt	CDR3aa	j_gene	v_gene	d_gene	abundance
TGCGCCAGCAGCCAAGACTTATTGGGGGTTGAAGCTTTCTTT	CASSQDLLGVEAFF	TRBJ1-1	TRBV4-1	-	-
TGTGCCAGCAGCCTCGGGGAAGAGGTGTACTTC	CASSLGEEVYF	TRBJ2-7	TRBV6-5	-	-
TGTGCCAGCAGTCAAAGCAGGGTGGGTGGCTACACCTTC	CASSQSRVGGYTF	TRBJ1-2	TRBV6-5	-	-
TGCGCCAGCAGTAGGGGCAACACTGAAGCTTTCTTT	CASSRGNTEAFF	TRBJ1-1	TRBV5-1	-	once
TGTGCCAGCAGTTACGGAATAACAGGGGGCACTGAAGCTTTCTTT	CASSYGITGGTEAFF	TRBJ1-1	TRBV6-5	TRBD1	-
TGCGCCAGCAGCTTGGCCTGGGGGAGAGCAACTAATGAAAAACTGTTTTTT	CASSLAWGRATNEKLFF	TRBJ1-4	TRBV5-1	-	-
TGTGCCAGCAGCTTCGGGACGTCCGCCTACGAGCAGTACTTC	CASSFGTSAYEQYF	TRBJ2-7	TRBV7-2	-	-
TGTGCCAGCAGCTTACCAACTGAAGCTTTCTTT	CASSLPTEAFF	TRBJ1-1	TRBV7-9	-	-
TGTGCCAGCAGCCCTGACGGGGGAGGAACCTACGAGCAGTACTTC	CASSPDGGGTYEQYF	TRBJ2-7	TRBV3-1/TRBV3-2	-	-
TGCGCCAGCAGCGACTCACTATCGCGGACAGGGCGAAACACTGAAGCTTTCTTT	CASSDSLSRTGRNTEAFF	TRBJ1-1	TRBV5-1	TRBD1	-
TGTGCCAGCAGCTCCCTCGCTGACAGGGGGTTAGGTCTGTGGCATTTT	CASSSLADRGLGLWHF	TRBJ1-5	TRBV5-6	TRBD1	-
TGTGCCAGCAGTGATTCCTATGGCTACACCTTC	CASSDSYGYTF	TRBJ1-2	TRBV6-1	-	-
TGTGCCAGTAGCCCATCCCGGGCCCAGGACCAGCCCCAGCATTTT	CASSPSRAQDQPQHF	TRBJ1-5	TRBV19	-	-
TGCAGTGCTTCCATTGGCACTGAAGCTTTCTTT	CSASIGTEAFF	TRBJ1-1	TRBV20-1	-	-
TGCAGCGTGGGGACAGGGAACCATGAAAAACTGTTTTTT	CSVGTGNHEKLFF	TRBJ1-4	TRBV29-1	TRBD1	-
TGCGCCAGCAGCTCGAGAGGGCCACGCTACGAGCAGTACTTC	CASSSRGPRYEQYF	TRBJ2-7	TRBV5-1	-	-
TGCGCCAGCAGCTTGGCCGAAGAGACCCAGTACTTC	CASSLAEETQYF	TRBJ2-5	TRBV5-1	-	-
TGTGCCAGCAGGATGGGACAGCATGGCTACACCTTC	CASRMGQHGYTF	TRBJ1-2	TRBV6-5	TRBD1	-
TGTGCCAGCAGCTTGGCTCGCGGGCGGGGGACAGGGTCTAACGAGCAGTACTTC	CASSLARGRGTGSNEQYF	TRBJ2-7	TRBV5-6	TRBD1	-
TGCAGTGCTGCCTCCGAGGGGATTCAGTACTTC	CSAASEGIQYF	TRBJ2-4	TRBV20-1	-	-
TGTGCCAGCCGGGACAGGGTATACAATGAGCAGTTCTTC	CASRDRVYNEQFF	TRBJ2-1	TRBV19	TRBD1	-
TGTGCCAGCAGTTTAGTGGGGGGACAGGCCTCCTACGAGCAGTACTTC	CASSLVGGQASYEQYF	TRBJ2-7	TRBV28	TRBD1	-
TGTGCCAGCAGAACCGGGACTAGCGGGGGTAATGAGCAGTTCTTC	CASRTGTSGGNEQFF	TRBJ2-1	TRBV27	TRBD2	-
TGTGCCAGCAGCTTAGGTACAGGTGATTCACCCCTCCACTTT	CASSLGTGDSPLHF	TRBJ1-6	TRBV7-9	-	-
TGTGCCAGCCGTTTGCCGGGACAGGGGTTGAACGAGCAGTACTTC	CASRLPGQGLNEQYF	TRBJ2-7	TRBV28	TRBD1	-
TGCAGTGCTAGTCCCGGGGTAAATTCACCCCTCCACTTT	CSASPGVNSPLHF	TRBJ1-6	TRBV20-1	-	-
TGTGCCAGCAGAGGACGGACAGGGGATGGCTACACCTTC	CASRGRTGDGYTF	TRBJ1-2	TRBV6-5	TRBD1	-
TGTGCCAGCAGCTGGGACAGGGGCACTGGAAACACCATATATTTT	CASSWDRGTGNTIYF	TRBJ1-3	TRBV5-6	TRBD1	few
TGTGCCAGCAGCCCCATATACGGGGAGCTGTTTTTT	CASSPIYGELFF	TRBJ2-2	TRBV11-2	-	-
TGTGCCAGCAGTTTTGTCCCTAAAAAAGAGACCCAGTACTTC	CASSFVPKKETQYF	TRBJ2-5	TRBV28	-	-
TGTGCCAGTAGACAGGGCCATGGCTACACCTTC	CASRQGHGYTF	TRBJ1-2	TRBV19	-	-
TGTGCCAGCAGTTTAGACAGGTGGACTGAAGCTTTCTTT	CASSLDRWTEAFF	TRBJ1-1	TRBV28	-	-
TGCGCCAGCAGCCTCCAACAACGCACTGAGCAGTTCTTC	CASSLQQRTEQFF	TRBJ2-1	TRBV5-1	-	-
TGTGCCAGCAGCGTAGACAGGGGGCACAATCAGCCCCAGCATTTT	CASSVDRGHNQPQHF	TRBJ1-5	TRBV7-2	TRBD1	once
TGTGCCAGCAGCCAAAAGGGAGCGGGGGAGACCCAGTACTTC	CASSQKGAGETQYF	TRBJ2-5	TRBV3-1/TRBV3-2	TRBD2	-